This T cell receptor beta chain originates from a study of shared clonotypes between healthy human individuals. Turning to this clone: Its target is not known.

Overall study findings and caveats: Sampling included only blood; tissue repertoires likely differ.

The V gene's germline CDR1 is MNHNS and CDR2 SASEGT. The CDR3 extends over 14 amino acids. Trimming removed 7 bases from V and 5 bases from J, with 15 bases in between. The run depth of the assay was deep. Roughly 30,000 T cell genomes, or around 300 ng DNA, went into unsorted PBMC replicate PCRs. TCRdb's copy holds only in-frame clones and misses some; the assay was immunoSEQ multiplex PCR. Among about 450,000 clones listed, about 80% were seen once. The rearrangement uses TRBV6-1 and TRBJ2-4; D is unclear. This sequence was found in a woman between 40 and 50 years old in good health. Some clones in this sample may be carry-over from other donors' samples. Source material: PBMCs. In DNA form, the CDR3 reads TGTGCCAGCACAGTATTTTCTGGCCAAAACATTCAGTACTTC. The encoded protein is CASTVFSGQNIQYF.